The rows below give T cell receptor beta chains drawn from one sample of a study of shared clonotypes between healthy human individuals. Clones were read by immunoSEQ multiplex PCR, and TCRdb kept only the in-frame ones, dropping some. The sample contains some 580,000 clones, roughly 97% of which appear only once. The source material was naive CD4+ T cells sorted from blood. These TCRs come from a woman younger than 45 in good health. Both conserved end residues are part of each CDR3. D genes are given only for firm matches. The size field is filled for only some rows; it gives once, few, many or a size class.

J,length,size,D,V,CDR3,DNA
TRBJ1-4,16,NA,TRBD1,TRBV5-4,CASSPGQYRTNEKLFF,TGTGCCAGCAGCCCGGGACAGTACAGAACTAATGAAAAACTGTTTTTT
TRBJ2-2,15,NA,TRBD1,TRBV5-8,CASSWDRGNTGELFF,TGTGCCAGCAGCTGGGACAGGGGGAACACCGGGGAGCTGTTTTTT
TRBJ1-2,14,NA,NA,TRBV19,CASKVQGPNYGYTF,TGTGCCAGTAAGGTACAGGGACCTAACTATGGCTACACCTTC
TRBJ1-1,15,NA,NA,TRBV7-6,CASSLAVGGSTEAFF,TGTGCCAGCAGCTTAGCGGTAGGAGGTTCCACTGAAGCTTTCTTT
TRBJ2-1,13,NA,NA,TRBV7-2,CASSLALAGEQFF,TGTGCCAGCAGCTTAGCCTTAGCCGGTGAGCAGTTCTTC
TRBJ1-4,16,NA,TRBD1,TRBV5-1,CASSLVSGQGNEKLFF,TGCGCCAGCAGCTTAGTTTCGGGACAGGGAAACGAAAAACTGTTTTTT
TRBJ2-2,15,NA,TRBD2,TRBV7-9,CASTLAGPNTGELFF,TGTGCCAGCACATTAGCGGGACCGAACACCGGGGAGCTGTTTTTT
TRBJ1-1,13,NA,NA,TRBV11-2,CASSLNKNTEAFF,TGTGCCAGCAGCTTAAATAAGAACACTGAAGCTTTCTTT
TRBJ2-7,15,NA,NA,TRBV7-2,CASSLGLAYSYEQYF,TGTGCCAGCAGCTTAGGACTTGCCTACTCCTACGAGCAGTACTTC
TRBJ1-1,14,NA,NA,TRBV28,CASSFPRPNTEAFF,TGTGCCAGCAGTTTCCCCAGACCGAACACTGAAGCTTTCTTT
TRBJ2-7,14,once,NA,TRBV5-1,CASRPGTNSYEQYF,TGCGCCAGCAGGCCCGGGACAAACTCCTACGAGCAGTACTTC
TRBJ1-1,13,NA,NA,TRBV10-3,CAISESQNTEAFF,TGTGCCATCAGTGAGTCCCAGAACACTGAAGCTTTCTTT
TRBJ2-5,14,NA,NA,TRBV18,CASSPQLGWETQYF,TGTGCCAGCTCACCACAATTGGGATGGGAGACCCAGTACTTC
TRBJ2-1,15,NA,TRBD2,TRBV5-1,CASRTSGSKVNEQFF,TGCGCCAGCAGGACTAGCGGGAGTAAGGTCAATGAGCAGTTCTTC
TRBJ1-5,14,NA,NA,TRBV6-5,CASSPQGFNQPQHF,TGTGCCAGCAGTCCCCAGGGTTTCAATCAGCCCCAGCATTTT
TRBJ2-5,13,NA,NA,TRBV10-3,CAIKWTDRGDQYF,TGTGCCATCAAGTGGACAGACCGGGGAGACCAGTACTTC
TRBJ2-4,13,once,TRBD1,TRBV11-2,CASSLGQAEGQYF,TGTGCCAGCAGCCTGGGACAGGCCGAAGGGCAGTACTTC
TRBJ1-4,15,NA,NA,TRBV5-5,CASSLVGEDNEKLFF,TGTGCCAGCAGCTTGGTGGGGGAAGATAATGAAAAACTGTTTTTT
TRBJ2-3,15,NA,TRBD1,TRBV15,CATSVITGGPDTQYF,TGTGCCACCAGCGTAATCACAGGGGGCCCAGATACGCAGTATTTT
TRBJ2-2,16,NA,NA,TRBV5-1,CASSRTSSSSTGELFF,TGCGCCAGCAGTCGAACTAGCTCTTCCAGCACCGGGGAGCTGTTTTTT
TRBJ2-2,17,NA,TRBD2,TRBV5-1,CASSLAEAGWNTGELFF,TGCGCCAGCAGCTTGGCCGAAGCGGGATGGAACACCGGGGAGCTGTTTTTT
TRBJ2-3,15,NA,NA,TRBV25-1,CASSDGAASTDTQYF,TGTGCCAGCAGTGATGGCGCGGCAAGCACAGATACGCAGTATTTT
TRBJ2-7,13,NA,NA,TRBV6-6,CASSYLGLYEQYF,TGTGCCAGCAGTTACTTAGGTTTGTACGAGCAGTACTTC